Each of the 11 T cell receptor beta chains below was sequenced from the same sample in a study of beta chain features in type 1 diabetes. What was sequenced were expressed TCRB transcripts, since all of the isolated RNA had been reverse transcribed. The method was immunoSEQ multiplex PCR; TCRdb's version includes in-frame clones alone and lacks a portion of them. The sample has more than 550,000 clones, over 13% seen once; the top ten hold around 0.04%. Overall study findings and caveats: Among patients with Type 1 diabetes, TCRB CDR3s were moderately but significantly shorter in every one of the four CD4+ subsets.

No antigen has been assigned to these receptors. The sequenced sample consisted of naive CD4+ T cells from blood. The receptors originated from a man aged 18 to 35 with type 1 diabetes.

This clone has just a few counts. This sequence joins TRBV2 and TRBJ1-6, with D possibly being TRBD1 (5 bases). This CDR3 is 11 amino acids long. V dropped 7 bases and J dropped 10 bases, with 8 bases sitting between them. Germline V gene lookup returns CDR1 SNHLY and CDR2 FYNNEI. The CDR3 nucleotides are TGTGCCAGCAAAGGGGAATCACCCCTCCACTTT. Its translation: CASKGESPLHF.

The chain uses TRBV6-5 and TRBJ2-3, with 7 bases identical to TRBD1. The CDR3 length is 15 residues. CDR1 and CDR2 from the germline V gene are MNHEY and SVGAGI. V lost 0 bases and J lost 1; bases outside the gene matches: 1. CDR3 DNA sequence: TGTGCCAGCAGTTACTCGGGGACAGGCACAGATACGCAGTATTTT. Amino acids: CASSYSGTGTDTQYF.

The chain is built from TRBV10-1 and TRBJ2-5, with a weak D call TRBD2 (6 bases). The CDR3 is 13 residues long. Germline values: CDR1 WNHNN, CDR2 SYGVQD (reference sequence). Trimming removed 7 bases from V and 1 base from J, with 10 bases in between. Here the CDR3 DNA reads TGCGCCAGCACCGGGGGACCCCAAGAGACCCAGTACTTC. Translating it yields CASTGGPQETQYF.

The V and J genes are TRBV18 and TRBJ2-2; D remains ambiguous. V was trimmed by 3 bases and J by 1 base, leaving 6 bases between them. The CDR3 is made up of 14 amino acids. CDR1 is KGHSH, CDR2 LQKENI, per germline. The CDR3 region has the DNA TGTGCCAGCTCACCGCAGCGGAACACCGGGGAGCTGTTTTTT. This codes for CASSPQRNTGELFF.

This clone was seen a few times. J is TRBJ1-2 and V is TRBV18; the D is unclear. In germline, CDR1 is KGHSH, CDR2 LQKENI. V lost 2 bases, J lost 4 bases, and 11 bases lay in between. The CDR3 totals 14 residues. The CDR3 reads CASSPSEGGYGYTF. In DNA, the CDR3 is TGTGCCAGCTCACCATCGGAGGGAGGCTATGGCTACACCTTC.

The V gene is TRBV7-6, the J gene TRBJ2-5, with 8 bases that match TRBD1. Trimming removed 6 bases from V and 5 bases from J; junction bases left unmatched: 11. The CDR3 covers 15 residues. Looked up from germline, CDR1 is SGHVS and CDR2 is FNYEAQ. CDR3: CASSLQYRGRETQYF. CDR3 nucleotides: TGTGCCAGCAGTCTCCAATACAGGGGGAGGGAGACCCAGTACTTC.

The rearrangement links TRBV27 to TRBJ1-5, with D possibly TRBD1 on 6 matching bases. In germline, CDR1 is MNHEY, CDR2 SMNVEV (reference sequence). The germline V and J ends were trimmed by 2 bases and 2 bases, with 13 bases remaining between them. The CDR3 sequence is 16 residues long. The CDR3: CASSLVGGEGNQPQHF. The CDR3 region has the DNA TGTGCCAGCAGTTTAGTAGGGGGAGAGGGCAATCAGCCCCAGCATTTT.

V gene TRBV6-5 combines with J gene TRBJ1-1; D perhaps matches TRBD1 (5 bases). Germline V gene lookup returns CDR1 MNHEY and CDR2 SVGAGI. This CDR3 comprises 14 residues. The V and J ends lost 3 bases and 4 bases respectively, with 12 bases between them. This CDR3 is CASSYFWGITEAFF. CDR3 DNA: TGTGCCAGCAGTTATTTTTGGGGCATCACTGAAGCTTTCTTT.

The sample holds a few counts of this clone. The gene calls are TRBV30 and TRBJ1-5; 8 bases agree with TRBD1. There are 15 residues in the CDR3. V lost 2 bases and J lost 4; bases outside the gene matches: 7. Germline CDR1 is GTSNPN and CDR2 is SVGIG (reference sequence). CDR3 nucleotide sequence: TGTGCCTGGAGTCCCTACGGACAGGGTAATCAGCCCCAGCATTTT. Translation gives CAWSPYGQGNQPQHF.

The V call is TRBV4-1, the J call TRBJ2-7; 8 nucleotides line up with TRBD2. The trim removed 4 bases at V and 0 bases at J, leaving 11 bases unmatched. The CDR3 length is 17 residues. Germline V lookup: CDR1 MGHRA, CDR2 YSYEKL. CDR3 DNA: TGCGCCAGCAGCCTCCGGGGGGGTAGGGACCGCTCCTACGAGCAGTACTTC. It specifies CASSLRGGRDRSYEQYF.

The V gene is TRBV30, the J gene TRBJ2-5, with D perhaps TRBD2 (5 bases). Between the trimmed V and J ends, which lost 5 bases and 5 bases, there was a span of 18 bases. The CDR3 is made up of 14 amino acids. Germline lookup yields CDR1 GTSNPN and CDR2 SVGIG (reference sequence). The CDR3 sequence: CAWGGRYSRETQYF. For the CDR3, the DNA is TGTGCCTGGGGAGGACGGTACTCTCGGGAGACCCAGTACTTC.